These 5 T cell receptor beta chains were all obtained from the same sample, sequenced in a study of blood T cells in healthy people across ages. The second PCR ran about 6 to 11 cycles with a sample-barcoded 5' primer and J-beta primers. TCRdb re-called the 5' RACE reads through MiXCR, storing one row per CDR3 protein. The data contain around 1,800,000 distinct CDR3 sequences, roughly two fifths of them singletons. Source material: blood. The source is a human donor in good health.

The J gene is TRBJ1-2, the V gene TRBV27; D is uncertain. Deletions cut 0 bases from V and 8 bases from J, with 22 bases between. The CDR3 extends over 17 amino acids. Per the germline V gene, CDR1 is MNHEY and CDR2 is SMNVEV (reference sequence). This CDR3 is CASSLSGYPSVLEGYTF. CDR3 in DNA: TGTGCCAGCAGTTTATCGGGCTACCCTTCGGTCTTGGAGGGCTACACCTTC.

CDR3 nucleotides: TGTGCCAGCAGCGTGTTTACAGGGGTGAACACTGAAGCTTTCTTT. Amino acid sequence: CASSVFTGVNTEAFF. The genes are TRBV9 and TRBJ1-1, with TRBD1 matching over 7 bases. CDR1 and CDR2 from the germline V gene are SGDLS and YYNGEE. V was clipped by 2 bases and J by 0 bases; unmatched bases: 4. This CDR3 is built from 15 residues. The full variable domain, with the rest looked up from reference TRBV9 and TRBJ1-1, is DSGVTQTPKHLITATGQRVTLRCSPRSGDLSVYWYQQSLDQGLQFLIQYYNGEERAKGNILERFSAQQFPDLHSELNLSSLELGDSALYFCASSVFTGVNTEAFFGQGTRLTVV.

V usage is TRBV15 and J usage is TRBJ1-2; D unclear. Germline V gene data show CDR1 as LNHNV and CDR2 as YYDKDF (reference sequence). The CDR3 extends over 13 amino acids. V was clipped by 1 base and J by 8 bases, with 11 bases between them. In nucleotides, the CDR3 is TGTGCCACCAGCAGAGTCCCCCTAGAGGGCTACACCTTC. Translated, it gives CATSRVPLEGYTF. Full variable domain (remainder filled in from reference TRBV15 and TRBJ1-2): DAMVIQNPRYQVTQFGKPVTLSCSQTLNHNVMYWYQQKSSQAPKLLFHYYDKDFNNEADTPDNFQSRRPNTSFCFLDIRSPGLGDTAMYLCATSRVPLEGYTFGSGTRLTVV.

The V and J genes are TRBV20-1 and TRBJ1-2, with D possibly TRBD1 on 6 matching bases. The CDR3 spans 14 residues. V lost 4 bases to trimming and J lost 6 bases, with 18 bases between them. Germline lookup yields CDR1 DFQATT and CDR2 SNEGSKA (reference sequence). CDR3: CSATFDRSLNGYTF. CDR3 DNA: TGCAGTGCTACCTTTGACAGGTCCCTCAATGGCTACACCTTC.

V gene TRBV7-2 combines with J gene TRBJ2-7; no clear D gene. The CDR3 totals 14 residues. The germline V and J ends were trimmed by 3 bases and 4 bases, with 13 bases remaining between them. In germline, CDR1 is SGHTA, CDR2 FQGNSA. The CDR3 loop reads CASSLGWQLYEQYF. CDR3 nucleotide sequence: TGTGCCAGCAGCTTGGGTTGGCAGCTGTACGAGCAGTACTTC.